What follows is one T cell receptor beta chain and its context. As yet, its antigen is unknown. Authors' methods: There were no quality scores in the junction-only immunoSEQ sequences, so filtering differed. This table comes from immunoSEQ multiplex PCR, and its TCRdb copy is limited to in-frame clones, with some not included. V and J calls and clone size are copied from that table; D and trimming were computed from the DNA. This table holds 2 million to 2.5 million clones, 85% to 95% found once. This record comes from a study of shared clonotypes between healthy human individuals. Study details: Participating donors consisted of a couple of women and a few men aged 18 to 49. Notes on the study in general: Rarefaction exposed incomplete sorted-subset sequencing despite large depth.

Naive CD8 cells, CD45RO-negative and positively selected for CCR7, excluded terminally differentiated effector memory CD45RA+ cells. Sequenced input: naive CD8+ T cells from PBMCs. This clonotype was sampled from a man between 18 and 29 years old in good health. Some clones in this sample may be carry-over from other donors' samples.

Written as DNA, the CDR3 is TGTGCCAGCAGTCAATTGGTCTCCGGCAATGAGCAGTTCTTC. This translates into CASSQLVSGNEQFF. The rearrangement joins TRBV6-5 to TRBJ2-1; D call uncertain. Trimming left V 5 bases short and J 6 bases short, with 14 bases between. The CDR3 loop spans 14 amino acids. The germline V gene encodes CDR1 MNHEY and CDR2 SVGAGI.